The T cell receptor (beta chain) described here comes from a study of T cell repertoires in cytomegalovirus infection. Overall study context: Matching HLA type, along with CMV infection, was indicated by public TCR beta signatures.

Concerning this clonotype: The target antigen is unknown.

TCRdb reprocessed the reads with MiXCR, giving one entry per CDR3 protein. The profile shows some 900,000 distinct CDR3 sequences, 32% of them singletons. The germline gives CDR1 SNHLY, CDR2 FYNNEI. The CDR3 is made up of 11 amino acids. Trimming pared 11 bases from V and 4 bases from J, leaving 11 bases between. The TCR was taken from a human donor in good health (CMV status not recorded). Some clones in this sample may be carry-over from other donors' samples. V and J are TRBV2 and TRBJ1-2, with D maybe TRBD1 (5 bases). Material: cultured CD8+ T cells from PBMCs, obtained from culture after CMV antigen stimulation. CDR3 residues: CALRGGYGYTF. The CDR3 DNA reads TGTGCCCTCCGGGGCGGCTATGGCTACACCTTC.